Here is one T cell receptor beta chain with its context. The CDR3 spans 15 residues. Germline lookup yields CDR1 LGHNA and CDR2 YNFKEQ. With 1 base removed from V and 0 bases from J, the gap between germline ends came to 7 bases. This specimen comes from a study of blood T cell repertoires in COVID-19. Turning to the study itself: Whether acute or convalescent, the COVID-19 samples came from the United States, Italy and Spain.

In the study's own analysis: Researchers report that nucleated cell counts were estimated from reference gene primer amplification. Some clones are missing from TCRdb's copy, which holds only in-frame ones; the method was immunoSEQ multiplex PCR. The D gene and trimming were derived from the DNA, and the V and J assignments and clone size from that table. The table lists 150,000 or so clones, about four fifths of them singletons. The TCR originated in a woman aged 55-70 years with acute or convalescent COVID-19. The rearrangement uses TRBV4-2 and TRBJ1-3; D gene unclear. Material for sequencing was peripheral blood. The DNA for the CDR3 is TGTGCCAGCAGCCAAGGTCCTGTCTCTGGAAACACCATATATTTT. It specifies CASSQGPVSGNTIYF.